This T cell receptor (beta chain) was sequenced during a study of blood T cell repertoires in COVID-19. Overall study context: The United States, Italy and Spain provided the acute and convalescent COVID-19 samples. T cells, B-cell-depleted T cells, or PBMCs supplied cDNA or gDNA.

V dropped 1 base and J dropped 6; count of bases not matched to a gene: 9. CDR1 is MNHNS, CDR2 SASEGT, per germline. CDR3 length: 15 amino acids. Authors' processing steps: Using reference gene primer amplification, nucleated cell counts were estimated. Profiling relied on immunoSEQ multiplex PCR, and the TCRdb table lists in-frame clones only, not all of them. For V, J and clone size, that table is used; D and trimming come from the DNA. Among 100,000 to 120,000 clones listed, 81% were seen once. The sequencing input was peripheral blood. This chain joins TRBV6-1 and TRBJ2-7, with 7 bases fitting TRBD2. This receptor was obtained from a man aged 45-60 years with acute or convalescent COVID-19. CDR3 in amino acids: CASSEVGDYYFEQYF. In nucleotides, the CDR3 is TGTGCCAGCAGTGAAGTAGGGGACTACTACTTCGAGCAGTACTTC.